This paragraph covers one T cell receptor beta chain sequence. The sample comes from a study of blood T cell repertoires in COVID-19. Study-wide context: Samples came from the United States, Italy and Spain, spanning acute and convalescent COVID-19. The cDNA or gDNA used as material had been derived from T cells, B-cell-depleted T cells, or PBMCs.

Per the original data handling: Researchers report that nucleated cell counts were estimated from reference gene primer amplification. TCRdb's table, derived via immunoSEQ multiplex PCR, lists solely in-frame clones and lacks some. The D gene and trimming were derived from the DNA, and the V and J assignments and clone size from that table. The sample holds a few hundred thousand clones, 75% to 90% seen once. This CDR3 has 14 residues. In germline, CDR1 is MNHEY, CDR2 SVGAGI. Between the trimmed V and J ends, which lost 6 bases and 3 bases, there was a span of 14 bases. This receptor was obtained from a woman aged 30 to 39 with active or convalescent COVID-19. Sample: peripheral blood. The chain couples TRBV6-5 to TRBJ1-2, with TRBD1 as a possible D gene (6 bases). CDR3 nucleotides: TGTGCCAGCAGAACACAGGGAATCTACTATGGCTACACCTTC. The encoded protein is CASRTQGIYYGYTF.